This T cell receptor beta chain was profiled in a study of cytomegalovirus exposure and HLA in healthy donors. Overall study findings and caveats: TCR association rates varied by HLA locus in a later analysis, with DRB1 highest and HLA-C lowest. At a 0.05 false discovery rate, a later analysis found about 17,000 TCR beta sequences to be associated with HLA alleles. For most subjects, TCR beta sequences were reported to predict HLA-A and HLA-B alleles with accuracy. TCR beta chain V- and J-gene trimming was linked, in a later analysis, to a missense variant in DCLRE1C.

The CDR3 is made up of 15 amino acids. Germline CDR1 reads MNHNS; CDR2 reads SASEGT. V was clipped by 2 bases and J by 6 bases, with 14 bases between them. Primers for the PCR totalled 60 Vbeta and 13 Jbeta. TCRdb keeps only in-frame clones here, not all; method: immunoSEQ multiplex PCR. This sample has around 150,000 clones, with around 77% found just once. A word on this clone: Its target is not known.

Sequencing used PBMCs. This chain uses TRBV6-1 with TRBJ1-5; D gene ambiguous. The source is a man aged 30 to 45 in good health and CMV-seronegative. CDR3 bases: TGTGCCAGCAGTGAACCCCCGTATTCAGGTCAGCCCCAGCATTTT. Encoded protein: CASSEPPYSGQPQHF.